This T cell receptor (beta chain) came from a study of T cell responses to AZD1222 COVID-19 vaccine. Method: immunoSEQ multiplex PCR; TCRdb's copy keeps in-frame clones and lacks some. The sample records 95,000 or so clones, around nine tenths being singletons. This clone came up a few times. The antigen is unknown. Study-wide results and limits: The sample set comprised mostly white British donors with more females, and clonal diversity was possibly underestimated. Regions left unmutated in variants are reportedly the target of nearly half of spike-specific TCRs. Every sample of the repertoires postdated the peak T cell response. Following two doses of AZD1222, Spike-specific TCR breadth and depth rose.

Sequenced material: peripheral blood, taken on day 0 of MenACWY control vaccination. This sequence originates from an adult in good health.

The CDR3 loop is CASSPVGTPNYGYTF. The CDR3 DNA reads as TGTGCCAGCTCACCAGTGGGAACCCCTAACTATGGCTACACCTTC. The rearrangement uses TRBV18 and TRBJ1-2; no clear D. With 2 bases removed from V and 0 bases from J, the gap between germline ends came to 10 bases. CDR3 length: 15 residues. Germline V gives CDR1 KGHSH, CDR2 LQKENI.